This T cell receptor beta chain appears in the sequencing data of a study of blood T cell repertoires in COVID-19 (dated by TCRdb to the early 2020s). For context, the study as a whole: Samples from collaborators originated in the United States, Italy and Spain and spanned both the acute and convalescent phases of COVID-19. Subjects who had been exposed to COVID-19, were actively infected with it, or had recovered from it provided the deeply sampled blood TCRbeta repertoires that made up the dataset. HLA class I and class II types, where available, came from metadata supplied by the sample provider rather than from assay-based typing. Samples were obtained from the ongoing ImmuneRACE study (first 160 participants) and from about 1,300 subjects provided by 6 global collaborators. The prospective study material was composed of cDNA or gDNA derived from T cells, B-cell-depleted T cells, or PBMCs. Nearly every sample came with metadata listing a de-identified subject ID, COVID-19 status, age in years and sex. The repertoires were released in a freely available public database intended as a resource for research on the immune response to SARS-CoV-2.

V sheds 2 bases and J sheds 3 bases, leaving 13 bases between their ends. CDR1 and CDR2, looked up from the germline V gene, are KGHSH and LQKENI. Counted from cysteine to phenylalanine, this CDR3 has 15 amino acids. The sequence is cut down to CDR3 DNA, 45 bases in frame from base 1. Broad study findings and their caveats: How much clinical and demographic metadata was included differed by source and by participant, and the metadata was provided uncurated.

Notes on this clone: Its antigen remains unidentified. No base quality information exists; no much larger clone differs at one position.

Collaborating institutions collected whole blood in K2EDTA tubes following their own protocols. Collaborator samples were shipped for TCRbeta analysis as frozen whole blood, isolated PBMCs, or DNA extracted from either sample type. The immunoSEQ Assay, a bias-controlled multiplex PCR, was used to amplify TCRbeta CDR3 regions from genomic DNA. As for the original processing: The number of nucleated cells in each sample was estimated by amplification of reference gene primers within the assay. Sequence reads were collapsed and filtered to measure the absolute abundance of every unique TCRbeta CDR3 rearrangement. For each sample, productive Simpson clonality was calculated as the square root of Simpson's diversity index across productive rearrangements. What TCRdb holds here is the immuneACCESS table cut down to in-frame rearrangements. Part of the clones is not present; checked against another copy, under half of the missing clones reflect an unresolved V gene, and the others are unexplained. That table gives V, J and clone size, and the DNA gave D and trimming. This sample has 150,000 to 200,000 clones in its table, and around 90% of those were observed once. The ten largest clones take up roughly a sixth of the sample.

Sequenced sample: peripheral blood. The chain is assembled from TRBV18 and TRBJ2-5; TRBD1 could be the D gene, as 5 bases match. The clonotype was recovered from a man aged 60 to 69 with active or convalescent COVID-19. The DNA sequence is TGTGCCAGCTCACCAGGCCCGACAGAAAAAGAGACCCAGTACTTC. Its protein is CASSPGPTEKETQYF.